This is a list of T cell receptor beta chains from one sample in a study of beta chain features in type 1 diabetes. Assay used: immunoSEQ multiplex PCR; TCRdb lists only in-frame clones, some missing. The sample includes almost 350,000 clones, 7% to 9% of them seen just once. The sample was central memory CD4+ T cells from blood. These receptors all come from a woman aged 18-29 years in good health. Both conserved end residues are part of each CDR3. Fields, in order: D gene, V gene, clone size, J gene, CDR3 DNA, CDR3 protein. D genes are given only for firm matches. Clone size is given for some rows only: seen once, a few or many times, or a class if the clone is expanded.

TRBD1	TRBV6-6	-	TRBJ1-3	TGTGCCAGCAGCGGGACAGGGGCGTCCTCTGGAAACACCATATATTTT	CASSGTGASSGNTIYF
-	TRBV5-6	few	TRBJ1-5	TGTGCCAGCAGAAAACAGGGTTATAGCCAGCCCCAGCATTTT	CASRKQGYSQPQHF
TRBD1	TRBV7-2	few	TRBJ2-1	TGTGCCAGCAGCTTTGGGGTGGGACAGGGTTACAATGAGCAGTTCTTC	CASSFGVGQGYNEQFF
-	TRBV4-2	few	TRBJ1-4	TGTGCCAGCAGCCAAGAGACGGATACTAATGAAAAACTGTTTTTT	CASSQETDTNEKLFF
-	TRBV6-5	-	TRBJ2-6	TGTGCCAGCAGTTACCACACGGGCTCTGGGGCCAACGTCCTGACTTTC	CASSYHTGSGANVLTF
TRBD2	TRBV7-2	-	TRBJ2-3	TGTGCCAGCAGAAAGGGACTAGATGAAACAGATACGCAGTATTTT	CASRKGLDETDTQYF
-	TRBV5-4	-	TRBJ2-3	TGTGCCAGCAGCCAAGGTTGGTCAGGCGATACGCAGTATTTT	CASSQGWSGDTQYF
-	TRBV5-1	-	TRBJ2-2	TGCGCCAGCAGCTTGGGGATGACCGGGGAGCTGTTTTTT	CASSLGMTGELFF
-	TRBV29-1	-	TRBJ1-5	TGCAGCGTTGAAGAGGAGGGAGCGGGGCCCCAGCATTTT	CSVEEEGAGPQHF
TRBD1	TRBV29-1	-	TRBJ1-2	TGCAGCGTTCGACAGGGATTCGGCTACACCTTC	CSVRQGFGYTF
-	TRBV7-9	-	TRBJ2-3	TGTGCCACACGTGGTACAGGAGCAGGGGATACGCAGTATTTT	CATRGTGAGDTQYF
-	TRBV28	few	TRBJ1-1	TGTGCCAGCAGTTTATCCGCTAGTTGGACTGAAGCTTTCTTT	CASSLSASWTEAFF
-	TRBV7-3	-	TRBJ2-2	TGTGCCAGCAGCCAAGGACGTACCGGGGAGCTGTTTTTT	CASSQGRTGELFF
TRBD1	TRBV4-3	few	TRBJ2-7	TGCGCCAGCAGCCACGAACCGGGACAGGTCGACGAGCAGTACTTC	CASSHEPGQVDEQYF
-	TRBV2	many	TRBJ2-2	TGTGCCAGCAGTGAATATATCGCCGGGGAGCTGTTTTTT	CASSEYIAGELFF
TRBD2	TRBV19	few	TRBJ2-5	TGTGCCAGTAGCGCCGGGACTAGTGGGATTTTTGTCCAAGAGACCCAGTACTTC	CASSAGTSGIFVQETQYF
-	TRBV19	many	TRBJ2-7	TGTGCCAGTAAGGCGACTAGTTACTCCTACGAGCAGTACTTC	CASKATSYSYEQYF
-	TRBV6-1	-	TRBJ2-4	TGTGCCAGCAGACAAACTAGCAGAGATAACATTCAGTACTTC	CASRQTSRDNIQYF
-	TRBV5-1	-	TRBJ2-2	TGCGCCAGCAGACTAGCAGACGGGGAGCTGTTTTTT	CASRLADGELFF
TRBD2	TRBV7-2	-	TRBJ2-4	TGTGCCAGCAGCTTTTCGCTAGCGGGAGGTTGGGACATTCAGTACTTC	CASSFSLAGGWDIQYF
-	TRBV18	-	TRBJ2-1	TGTGCCAGCTCAGGCACTAGCACTGAGCAGTTCTTC	CASSGTSTEQFF
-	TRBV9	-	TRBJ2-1	TGTGCCAGCAGCTCCAGACTAGGTCGCTCCTACAATGAGCAGTTCTTC	CASSSRLGRSYNEQFF
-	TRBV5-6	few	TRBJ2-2	TGTGCCAGCAGCTTGGGGGGCACGGACACCGGGGAGCTGTTTTTT	CASSLGGTDTGELFF
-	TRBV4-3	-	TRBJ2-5	TGCGCCAGCAGCCAAGATCCACTTGTCCTAGAGACCCAGTACTTC	CASSQDPLVLETQYF
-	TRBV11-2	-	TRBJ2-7	TGTGCCAGCAGCTCCCTCGGGGGAGCCTACGAGCAGTACTTC	CASSSLGGAYEQYF
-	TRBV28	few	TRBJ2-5	TGTGCCAGCACCCAAGTACTAGCTGGGACCCAGTACTTC	CASTQVLAGTQYF
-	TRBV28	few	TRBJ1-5	TGTGCCAGCAGTTTATGGGGGCAGGGGAGACAGCCCCAGCATTTT	CASSLWGQGRQPQHF
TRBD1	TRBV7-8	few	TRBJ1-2	TGTGCCAGCAGCCCAACACCCCGGACAGGGTTTGGCTACACCTTC	CASSPTPRTGFGYTF
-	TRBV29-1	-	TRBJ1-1	TGCAGCGTGCAAACAACAGGGAACACTGAAGCTTTCTTT	CSVQTTGNTEAFF
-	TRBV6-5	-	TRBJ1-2	TGTGCCAGCATAAATTGGGGGGGCGCAGGTGGCTACACCTTC	CASINWGGAGGYTF
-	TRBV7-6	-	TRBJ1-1	TGTGCCAGCAGCATTGACACGAACACTGAAGCTTTCTTT	CASSIDTNTEAFF
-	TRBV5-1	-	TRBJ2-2	TGCGCCAGCAGCCCTAGGGCGGGAAACACCGGGGAGCTGTTTTTT	CASSPRAGNTGELFF
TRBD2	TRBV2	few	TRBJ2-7	TGTGCCAACGGGAGGACTAGCGGGAGTTCCTACGAGCAGTACTTC	CANGRTSGSSYEQYF
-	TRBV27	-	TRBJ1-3	TGTGCCAGCAGTTTAAACATAGGAAACACCATATATTTT	CASSLNIGNTIYF
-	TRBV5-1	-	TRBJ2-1	TGCGCCAGCAGCTTGGGTGCGGGTGCCTCCTACAATGAGCAGTTCTTC	CASSLGAGASYNEQFF
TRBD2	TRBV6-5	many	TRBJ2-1	TGTGCCAGCAGAGGGAGGGCCGGGTCCTACAATGAGCAGTTCTTC	CASRGRAGSYNEQFF
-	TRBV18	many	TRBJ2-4	TGTGCCAGCTCACCAACGTCTACCCGAACGGGAATTCAGTACTTC	CASSPTSTRTGIQYF
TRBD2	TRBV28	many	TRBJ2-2	TGTGCCAGCACTAAGGGTAGCGGGGACTCGAACACCGGGGAGCTGTTTTTT	CASTKGSGDSNTGELFF
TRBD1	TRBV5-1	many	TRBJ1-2	TGCGCCAGCAGCTTCGCAATTGCACAGGGGACAAACTATGGCTACACCTTC	CASSFAIAQGTNYGYTF
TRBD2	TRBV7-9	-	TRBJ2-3	TGTGCCAGCAGCTTTCTTAGCGGGAGCGGTTCAGATACGCAGTATTTT	CASSFLSGSGSDTQYF
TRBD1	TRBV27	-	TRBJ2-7	TGTGCCAGCGGGAAAGGGGGCCTTCCCGCCTACGAGCAGTACTTC	CASGKGGLPAYEQYF
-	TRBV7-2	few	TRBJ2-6	TGTGCCAGCCGGACCGGGGGAGCTGGGGCCAACGTCCTGACTTTC	CASRTGGAGANVLTF
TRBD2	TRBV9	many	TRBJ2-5	TGTGCCAGCAGCGAGGGACTAGCCCAAGAGACCCAGTACTTC	CASSEGLAQETQYF
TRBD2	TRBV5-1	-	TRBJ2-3	TGCGCCAGCAGCTTGGGGTCTAGCGGGAGGGTAGTCACAGATACGCAGTATTTT	CASSLGSSGRVVTDTQYF
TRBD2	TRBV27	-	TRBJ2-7	TGTGCCAGCAGCCCAGGCGGGAGGACTCCTATGGTGGACTTC	CASSPGGRTPMVDF
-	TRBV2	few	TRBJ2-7	TGTGCCAGCAGTGGACCGGTGGGGAACTTATGGTACTTC	CASSGPVGNLWYF
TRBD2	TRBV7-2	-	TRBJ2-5	TGTGCCAGCAGCTTAACTAGCGGACAAGAGACCCAGTACTTC	CASSLTSGQETQYF
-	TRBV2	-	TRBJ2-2	TGTGCCAGCAGTGAGGACGGGGAGCTGTTTTTT	CASSEDGELFF
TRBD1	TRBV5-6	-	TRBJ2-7	TGTGCCAGCAGCACCTTCCGGGACAGGGTAAACTACGAGCAGTACTTC	CASSTFRDRVNYEQYF
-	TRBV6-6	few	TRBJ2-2	TGTGCCAGCAGCAAGGACAGCGCGACCGGGGAGCTGTTTTTT	CASSKDSATGELFF
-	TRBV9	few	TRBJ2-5	TGTGCCAGCAGCGTAGGGACATTCGGCCCTGAGCAGTACTTC	CASSVGTFGPEQYF